This T cell receptor beta chain was retrieved from a study of T cell clonotyping in hematopoietic cell transplantation. Points from the study as a whole: Without cell sorting, CD4 versus CD8 contributions remain unresolved.

Time point meaning: recipient sample about 28 days before transplant, after cytoreduction. Blood collection times were about day -28 and days 30, 100, 180 posttransplant. Generated by immunoSEQ multiplex PCR, the TCRdb table keeps only in-frame clones and is missing some. The repertoire holds over 25,000 clones, 70% to 85% seen once, with 24% in the top ten. As to this clone: Antigen specificity is unknown.

Trimming stripped 4 bases from V and 1 base from J, with 15 bases between. The CDR3 consists of 16 residues. Germline V gene lookup returns CDR1 SGHRS and CDR2 YFSETQ. The source was peripheral blood mononuclear cells, collected before stem cell transplant. The receptor was derived from a woman aged 60-75 years with acute myeloid leukemia. Some clones in this sample may be carry-over from other donors' samples. This chain links TRBV5-1 with TRBJ2-1; a weak D match, TRBD1 (6 bases). The CDR3, as DNA: TGCGCCAGCAGCCAACACGACAGGATTTCCTACAATGAGCAGTTCTTC. Protein: CASSQHDRISYNEQFF.